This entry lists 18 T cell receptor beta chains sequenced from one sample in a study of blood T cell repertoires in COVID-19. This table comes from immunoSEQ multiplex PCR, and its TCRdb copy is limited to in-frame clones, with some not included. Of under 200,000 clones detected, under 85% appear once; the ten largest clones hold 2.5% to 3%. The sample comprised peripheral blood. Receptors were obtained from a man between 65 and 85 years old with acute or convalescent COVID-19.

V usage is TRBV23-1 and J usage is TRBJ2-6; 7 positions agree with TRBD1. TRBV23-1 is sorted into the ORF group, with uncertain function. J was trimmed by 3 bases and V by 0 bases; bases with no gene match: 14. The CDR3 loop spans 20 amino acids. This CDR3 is CASSQSKTGPLYGGANVLTF. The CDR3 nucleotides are TGCGCCAGCAGTCAATCGAAGACAGGGCCTCTATACGGTGGGGCCAACGTCCTGACTTTC.

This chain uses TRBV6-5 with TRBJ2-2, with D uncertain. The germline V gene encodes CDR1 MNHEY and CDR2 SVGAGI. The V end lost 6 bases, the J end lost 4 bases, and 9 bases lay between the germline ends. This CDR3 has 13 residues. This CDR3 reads CASSSGFTGELFF. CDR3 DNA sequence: TGTGCCAGCAGCTCAGGTTTCACCGGGGAGCTGTTTTTT.

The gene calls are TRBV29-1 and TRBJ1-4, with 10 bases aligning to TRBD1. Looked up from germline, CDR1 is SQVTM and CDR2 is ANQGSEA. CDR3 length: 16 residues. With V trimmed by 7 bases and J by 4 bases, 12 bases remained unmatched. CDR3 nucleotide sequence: TGCAGCGATGGGCGACAGGGGGCGATAGGTAATGAAAAACTGTTTTTT. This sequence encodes CSDGRQGAIGNEKLFF.

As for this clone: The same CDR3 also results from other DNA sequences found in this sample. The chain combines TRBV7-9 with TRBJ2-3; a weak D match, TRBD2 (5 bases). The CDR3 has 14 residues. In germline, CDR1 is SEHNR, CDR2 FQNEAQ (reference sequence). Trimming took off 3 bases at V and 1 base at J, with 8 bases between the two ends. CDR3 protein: CASSLSSGTDTQYF. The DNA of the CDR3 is TGTGCCAGCAGCTTGAGTAGCGGCACAGATACGCAGTATTTT.

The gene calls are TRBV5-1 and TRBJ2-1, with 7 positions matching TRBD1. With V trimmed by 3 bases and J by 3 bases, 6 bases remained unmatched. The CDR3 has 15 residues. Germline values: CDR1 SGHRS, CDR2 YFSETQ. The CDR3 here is CASSWNRGRYNEQFF. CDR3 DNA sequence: TGCGCCAGCAGCTGGAACAGGGGTCGCTACAATGAGCAGTTCTTC.

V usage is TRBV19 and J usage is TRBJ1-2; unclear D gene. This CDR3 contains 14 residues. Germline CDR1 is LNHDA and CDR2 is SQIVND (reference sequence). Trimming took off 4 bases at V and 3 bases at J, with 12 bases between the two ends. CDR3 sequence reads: CASSNRESDYGYTF. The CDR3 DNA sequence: TGTGCCAGTAGTAATAGGGAGAGCGACTATGGCTACACCTTC.

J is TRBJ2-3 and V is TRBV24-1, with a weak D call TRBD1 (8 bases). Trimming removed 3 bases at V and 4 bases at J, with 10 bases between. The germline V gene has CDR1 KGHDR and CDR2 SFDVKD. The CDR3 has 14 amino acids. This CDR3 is CATSDTGGADTQYF. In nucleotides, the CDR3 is TGTGCCACCAGTGATACAGGGGGGGCAGATACGCAGTATTTT.

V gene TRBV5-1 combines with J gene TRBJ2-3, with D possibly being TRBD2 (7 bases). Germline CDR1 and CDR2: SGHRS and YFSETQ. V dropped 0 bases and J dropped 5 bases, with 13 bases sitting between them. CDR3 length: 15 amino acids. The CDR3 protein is CASSLVGGTKDTQYF. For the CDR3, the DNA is TGCGCCAGCAGCTTGGTCGGGGGGACAAAAGATACGCAGTATTTT. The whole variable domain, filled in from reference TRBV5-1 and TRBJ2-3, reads KAGVTQTPRYLIKTRGQQVTLSCSPISGHRSVSWYQQTPGQGLQFLFEYFSETQRNKGNFPGRFSGRQFSNSRSEMNVSTLELGDSALYLCASSLVGGTKDTQYFGPGTRLTVL.

CDR3 region: CASSSGQGQETQYF. CDR3 nucleotides: TGCGCCAGCAGCTCGGGACAGGGCCAAGAGACCCAGTACTTC. This sequence joins TRBV5-1 and TRBJ2-5; 9 bases match TRBD1. This CDR3 is built from 14 residues. Germline lookup yields CDR1 SGHRS and CDR2 YFSETQ. J gave up 1 base and V 3 bases, and 1 base lay outside the gene matches.

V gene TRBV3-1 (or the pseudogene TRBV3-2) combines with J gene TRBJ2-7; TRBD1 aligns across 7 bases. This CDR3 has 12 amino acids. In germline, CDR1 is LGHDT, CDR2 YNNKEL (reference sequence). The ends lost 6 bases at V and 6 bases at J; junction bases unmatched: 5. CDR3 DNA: TGTGCCAGCAGTCCCGACAGGGCCGAGCAGTACTTC. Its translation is CASSPDRAEQYF.

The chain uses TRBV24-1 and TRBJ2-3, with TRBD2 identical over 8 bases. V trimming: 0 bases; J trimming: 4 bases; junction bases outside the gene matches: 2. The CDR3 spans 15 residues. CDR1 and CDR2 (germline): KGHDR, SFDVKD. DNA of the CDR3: TGTGCCACCAGTGATTTGCGGGGGGGGGCAGATACGCAGTATTTT. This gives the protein CATSDLRGGADTQYF.

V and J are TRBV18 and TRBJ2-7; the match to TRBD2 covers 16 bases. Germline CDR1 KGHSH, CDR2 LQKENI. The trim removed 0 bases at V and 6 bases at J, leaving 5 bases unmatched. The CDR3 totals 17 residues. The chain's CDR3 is CASSPPGTSGRALEQYF. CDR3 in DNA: TGTGCCAGCTCACCACCGGGGACTAGCGGGAGGGCCCTCGAGCAGTACTTC.

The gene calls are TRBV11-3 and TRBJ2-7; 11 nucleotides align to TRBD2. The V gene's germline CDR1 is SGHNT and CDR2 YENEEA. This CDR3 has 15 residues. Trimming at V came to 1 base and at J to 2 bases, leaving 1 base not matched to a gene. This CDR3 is CASSLVAGGTYEQYF. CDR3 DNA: TGTGCCAGCAGCTTAGTAGCGGGAGGGACCTACGAGCAGTACTTC.

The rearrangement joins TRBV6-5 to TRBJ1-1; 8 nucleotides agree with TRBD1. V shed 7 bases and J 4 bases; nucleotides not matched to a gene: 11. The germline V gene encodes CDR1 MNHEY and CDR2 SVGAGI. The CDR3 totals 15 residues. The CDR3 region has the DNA TGTGCCAGCACCCTCACCCCCAGGGGGCCCACTGAAGCTTTCTTT. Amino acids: CASTLTPRGPTEAFF.

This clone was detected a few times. This CDR3 is CSAAGGNTEAFF. In DNA, the CDR3 is TGCAGCGCCGCCGGGGGGAACACTGAAGCTTTCTTT. The chain joins TRBV29-1 to TRBJ1-1, with D possibly TRBD1 on 5 matching bases. CDR1 SQVTM and CDR2 ANQGSEA come from the germline V gene. With 7 bases removed from V and 1 base from J, the gap between germline ends came to 10 bases. This CDR3 region has 12 residues.

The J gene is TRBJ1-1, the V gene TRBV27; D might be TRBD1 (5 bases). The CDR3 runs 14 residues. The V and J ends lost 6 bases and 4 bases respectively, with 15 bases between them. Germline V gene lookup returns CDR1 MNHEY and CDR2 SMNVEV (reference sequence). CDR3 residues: CASRRDRGGTEAFF. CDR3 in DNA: TGTGCCAGCAGGCGGGATCGGGGGGGCACTGAAGCTTTCTTT.

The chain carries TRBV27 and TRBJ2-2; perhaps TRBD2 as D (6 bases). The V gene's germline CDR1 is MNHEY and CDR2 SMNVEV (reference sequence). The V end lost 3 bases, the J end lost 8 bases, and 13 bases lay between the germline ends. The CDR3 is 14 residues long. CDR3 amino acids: CASSFTGERGELFF. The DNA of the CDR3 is TGTGCCAGCAGTTTTACGGGGGAGCGGGGGGAGCTGTTTTTT.

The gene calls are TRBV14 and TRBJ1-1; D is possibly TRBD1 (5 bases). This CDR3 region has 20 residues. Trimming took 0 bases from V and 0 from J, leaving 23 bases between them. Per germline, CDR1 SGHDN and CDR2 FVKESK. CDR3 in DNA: TGTGCCAGCAGCCAAGATCTCGGAAGCCAAACCGGGACTCTGAACACTGAAGCTTTCTTT. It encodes CASSQDLGSQTGTLNTEAFF.